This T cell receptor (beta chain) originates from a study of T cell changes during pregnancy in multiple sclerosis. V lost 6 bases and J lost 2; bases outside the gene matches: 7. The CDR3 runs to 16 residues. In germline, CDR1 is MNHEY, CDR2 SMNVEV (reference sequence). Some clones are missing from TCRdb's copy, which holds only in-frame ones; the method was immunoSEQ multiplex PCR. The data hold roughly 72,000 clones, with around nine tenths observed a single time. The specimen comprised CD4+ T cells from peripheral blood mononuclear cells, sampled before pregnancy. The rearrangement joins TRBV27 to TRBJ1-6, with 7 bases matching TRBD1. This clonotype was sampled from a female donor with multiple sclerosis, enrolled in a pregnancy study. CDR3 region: CASSLTGTAYNSPLHF. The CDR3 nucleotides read TGTGCCAGCAGCTTAACCGGGACAGCCTATAATTCACCCCTCCACTTT.